This TCR beta chain was captured in a study of blood T cells in healthy people across ages. Findings of the study overall: Unknown CMV status may confound age-related changes in expanded clones.

Donors ranged from roughly 6 to 90 years old and were healthy Caucasians in Russia. Points on this clonotype: Its antigen is undetermined.

Combining a sample-barcoded 5' primer with a J-beta primer mix, a second PCR ran for 7 to 11 cycles. TCRdb reprocessed the 5' RACE reads with MiXCR, giving one entry per CDR3 protein. The table records more than 750,000 distinct CDR3 sequences, 29% of them present only once. Germline V lookup: CDR1 SGHVS, CDR2 FQNEAQ. Trimming at V came to 5 bases and at J to 3 bases, leaving 11 bases not matched to a gene. The CDR3 length is 16 residues. The same sample was also studied in work on T cells of mothers and their children.

This clonotype was sampled from a woman in her thirties or forties in good health. The chain is built from TRBV7-8 and TRBJ2-7, with TRBD2 matching over 9 bases. Input material: blood. The CDR3 spells CASSRGGGGALYEQYF. CDR3 DNA sequence: TGTGCCAGCAGCCGGGGCGGCGGGGGGGCTCTCTACGAGCAGTACTTC.